The 30 T cell receptor beta chains below all came from one sample that was sequenced in a study of T cell clones after liver transplantation. Clones were sequenced by immunoSEQ multiplex PCR, and TCRdb holds only the in-frame ones, with some missing. The sample shows some 70,000 clones, roughly nine tenths of them seen only once. The sample here was CD4+ T cells from blood, taken before liver transplant. The source is a human donor who received a liver transplant.

The CDR3 protein is CASSSRRNQETQYF. The CDR3 DNA reads TGTGCCAGCAGCTCCCGCCGAAACCAAGAGACCCAGTACTTC. The chain couples TRBV7-8 to TRBJ2-5, with no clear D. Per germline, CDR1 SGHVS and CDR2 FQNEAQ. Trimming removed 4 bases from V and 0 bases from J, with 9 bases in between. The length of the CDR3 is 14 residues.

The V call is TRBV15, the J call TRBJ2-1, with no clear D. Germline values: CDR1 LNHNV, CDR2 YYDKDF (reference sequence). The V gene lost 1 base and the J gene lost 9 bases, with 10 bases spanning the gap. The CDR3 sequence is 13 residues long. Here the CDR3 reads CATSRGLGIEQFF. The CDR3 DNA is TGTGCCACCAGCAGAGGCCTGGGGATTGAGCAGTTCTTC.

Here the CDR3 reads CASKNGGGHEQYF. The CDR3, as DNA: TGCGCCAGCAAGAACGGGGGCGGCCACGAGCAGTACTTC. The chain uses TRBV10-2 and TRBJ2-7, with D perhaps TRBD1 or TRBD2 (6 bases each). V was trimmed by 7 bases and J by 5 bases, leaving 15 bases between them. CDR1 and CDR2 (germline): WSHSY, SAAADI. This CDR3 spans 13 amino acids.

This chain connects TRBV4-3 to TRBJ1-4; D perhaps matches TRBD1 (5 bases). Germline-derived CDR1 and CDR2 are LGHNA and YSLEER. V lost 4 bases and J lost 5, with 14 bases in between. This CDR3 is 15 amino acids long. The CDR3 region has the DNA TGCGCCAGCAGCCCCTTCAGGGAGATAAATGAAAAACTGTTTTTT. Translated: CASSPFREINEKLFF.

CDR3 in amino acids: CASSDPGQGRNTIYF. CDR3 DNA sequence: TGTGCCAGCAGTGATCCGGGACAGGGCCGAAACACCATATATTTT. The chain has TRBV2 and TRBJ1-3, with 9 bases matching TRBD1. Losses at the gene ends were 3 bases for V and 5 bases for J; bases not matched to a gene: 5. CDR1 is SNHLY and CDR2 is FYNNEI in the germline V gene. The CDR3 consists of 15 residues.

This sequence joins TRBV7-8 and TRBJ2-7; unclear D gene. Germline V lookup: CDR1 SGHVS, CDR2 FQNEAQ. V lost 5 bases to trimming and J lost 6 bases, with 11 bases between them. The CDR3 loop spans 12 amino acids. The DNA of the CDR3 is TGTGCCAGCAGCCAGCCCTCTCTCGAGCAGTACTTC. This translates into CASSQPSLEQYF.

The chain has TRBV19 and TRBJ2-1; no clear D. CDR1 and CDR2 from the germline V gene are LNHDA and SQIVND (reference sequence). V lost 5 bases, J lost 7 bases, and 9 bases lay in between. CDR3 length equals 12 residues. CDR3 in DNA: TGTGCCAGTAGTCAGATGGGTAATGAGCAGTTCTTC. Residues: CASSQMGNEQFF.

This clone was seen only a few times. The chain combines TRBV4-2 with TRBJ1-3; 10 nucleotides agree with TRBD1. V gave up 1 base and J gave up 3 bases; unmatched junction bases: 6. This CDR3 has 17 amino acids. In germline, CDR1 is LGHNA, CDR2 YNFKEQ. The CDR3 is CASSQGGTGAGGNTIYF. CDR3 coding DNA: TGTGCCAGCAGCCAAGGTGGGACAGGGGCCGGTGGAAACACCATATATTTT.

V and J are TRBV7-2 and TRBJ1-1, with unresolved D. With 0 bases removed from V and 3 bases from J, the gap between germline ends came to 8 bases. The CDR3 spans 14 residues. Germline values: CDR1 SGHTA, CDR2 FQGNSA. The CDR3 reads CASSLAPLDTEAFF. As DNA, the CDR3 is TGTGCCAGCAGCTTAGCGCCTTTAGACACTGAAGCTTTCTTT.

The chain has TRBV28 and TRBJ1-2, with D unclear. Trimming left V 8 bases short and J 4 bases short, with 8 bases between. From germline, CDR1 is MDHEN and CDR2 SYDVKM. The CDR3 has 11 residues. CDR3 DNA: TGTGCCAGCGGCGATCTCTATGGCTACACCTTC. Translated: CASGDLYGYTF.

The chain joins TRBV19 to TRBJ1-1; D remains unclear. There are 12 residues in the CDR3. V lost 6 bases and J 14 bases, leaving 19 bases between the germline ends. The germline V gene has CDR1 LNHDA and CDR2 SQIVND (reference sequence). The CDR3 protein is CASSGPTLTSFF. CDR3 in DNA: TGTGCCAGTAGCGGACCGACACTGACCTCCTTCTTT. Supplemented by reference TRBV19 and TRBJ1-1, the full variable domain reads DGGITQSPKYLFRKEGQNVTLSCEQNLNHDAMYWYRQDPGQGLRLIYYSQIVNDFQKGDIAEGYSVSREKKESFPLTVTSAQKNPTAFYLCASSGPTLTSFFGQGTRLTVV.

The chain recombines TRBV10-3 with TRBJ2-2, with a weak D call TRBD1 (5 bases). Looked up from germline, CDR1 is ENHRY and CDR2 is SYGVKD. CDR3 length: 15 amino acids. Trimming left V 6 bases short and J 1 base short, with 12 bases between. In DNA, the CDR3 is TGTGCCATCAGGTTGGGGCTGGGGAACACCGGGGAGCTGTTTTTT. Protein sequence: CAIRLGLGNTGELFF.

This clone has just one count. The V and J genes are TRBV5-1 and TRBJ1-1; TRBD1 matches 10 bases. The CDR3 spans 16 residues. V shed 2 bases, J shed 5 bases, and the junction held 9 bases outside the gene matches. Germline V gene data show CDR1 as SGHRS and CDR2 as YFSETQ. Here the CDR3 DNA reads TGCGCCAGCAGCTTAACCCCACCGGGACAGGGGACTGAAGCTTTCTTT. This codes for CASSLTPPGQGTEAFF.

The chain combines TRBV11-3 with TRBJ2-3; a weak D match, TRBD2 (6 bases). Deletions cut 3 bases from V and 5 bases from J, with 12 bases between. This CDR3 spans 14 amino acids. Germline V gives CDR1 SGHNT, CDR2 YENEEA. The CDR3 bases are TGTGCCAGCAGCTTGGATCTAGCGAGAGATACGCAGTATTTT. Translated, it gives CASSLDLARDTQYF.

This chain joins TRBV5-1 and TRBJ1-1; D not resolved. The CDR3 sequence is 14 residues long. The germline V gene has CDR1 SGHRS and CDR2 YFSETQ. V shed 0 bases and J shed 1 base, with 7 bases lying between them. This chain's CDR3 is CASSLVRGNTEAFF. The CDR3 DNA follows: TGCGCCAGCAGCTTGGTCCGGGGGAACACTGAAGCTTTCTTT. The full variable domain, with the rest looked up from reference TRBV5-1 and TRBJ1-1, is KAGVTQTPRYLIKTRGQQVTLSCSPISGHRSVSWYQQTPGQGLQFLFEYFSETQRNKGNFPGRFSGRQFSNSRSEMNVSTLELGDSALYLCASSLVRGNTEAFFGQGTRLTVV.

This clone was detected only a few times. This rearrangement joins TRBV7-3 to TRBJ2-1, with no clear D. The germline CDR1 and CDR2 sequences are SGHTA and FQGTGA. V lost 1 base to trimming and J lost 7 bases, with 20 bases between them. The CDR3 loop spans 17 amino acids. The DNA for the CDR3 is TGTGCCAGCAGCTTAAAGCCGCTTGCCCTGGGTGATAATGAGCAGTTCTTC. Protein sequence: CASSLKPLALGDNEQFF. Full variable domain (rest looked up from reference TRBV7-3 and TRBJ2-1): GAGVSQTPSNKVTEKGKYVELRCDPISGHTALYWYRQSLGQGPEFLIYFQGTGAADDSGLPNDRFFAVRPEGSVSTLKIQRTERGDSAVYLCASSLKPLALGDNEQFFGPGTRLTVL.

The chain joins TRBV11-2 to TRBJ2-3, with 7 bases lining up with TRBD1. With 5 bases clipped from V and 7 bases from J, the junction kept 12 bases outside the gene matches. This CDR3 contains 15 residues. From germline, CDR1 is SGHAT and CDR2 FQNNGV. The CDR3, as DNA: TGTGCCAGCAGCAACCGGGACAGAGATCCGAATACGCAGTATTTT. Its translation: CASSNRDRDPNTQYF.

The chain joins TRBV9 to TRBJ2-2; 10 bases map to TRBD2. The germline V gene encodes CDR1 SGDLS and CDR2 YYNGEE. This CDR3 comprises 16 residues. With V trimmed by 1 base and J by 3 bases, 3 bases remained unmatched. The CDR3 region is CASSVTSGTDTGELFF. In DNA, the CDR3 is TGTGCCAGCAGCGTAACTAGCGGGACAGACACCGGGGAGCTGTTTTTT.

This chain joins TRBV9 and TRBJ2-7; D is possibly TRBD2 (6 bases). Trimming removed 4 bases from V and 2 bases from J, with 19 bases in between. The CDR3 sequence is 16 residues long. Per the germline V gene, CDR1 is SGDLS and CDR2 is YYNGEE. CDR3 bases: TGTGCCAGCAGCCCAAAATCCGGGACTCCCACCTACGAGCAGTACTTC. Translation: CASSPKSGTPTYEQYF. Looking up the rest from reference TRBV9 and TRBJ2-7 gives the full variable domain: DSGVTQTPKHLITATGQRVTLRCSPRSGDLSVYWYQQSLDQGLQFLIQYYNGEERAKGNILERFSAQQFPDLHSELNLSSLELGDSALYFCASSPKSGTPTYEQYFGPGTRLTVT.

J is TRBJ1-1 and V is TRBV4-1; 9 bases are shared with TRBD1. Germline values: CDR1 MGHRA, CDR2 YSYEKL. The junction had 5 bases not matched to a gene; V was cut back by 2 bases and J by 4 bases. The CDR3 is 15 amino acids. The CDR3 sequence is CASSQTPTGGTEAFF. CDR3 nucleotide sequence: TGCGCCAGCAGCCAAACCCCGACAGGGGGCACTGAAGCTTTCTTT.

The rearrangement joins TRBV7-9 to TRBJ2-3; 12 bases match TRBD2. CDR3 size: 18 residues. Germline trimming cut 1 base from V and 5 bases from J; bases unmatched to any gene: 10. The germline CDR1 and CDR2 sequences are SEHNR and FQNEAQ (reference sequence). CDR3 bases: TGTGCCAGCAGCTTAGGACAACTAGCGGGAGGAGTGTTAGATACGCAGTATTTT. Translating gives CASSLGQLAGGVLDTQYF. Based on the CDR3 plus reference TRBV7-9 and TRBJ2-3, the full variable domain is DTGVSQNPRHKITKRGQNVTFRCDPISEHNRLYWYRQTLGQGPEFLTYFQNEAQLEKSRLLSDRFSAERPKGSFSTLEIQRTEQGDSAMYLCASSLGQLAGGVLDTQYFGPGTRLTVL.

This chain joins TRBV6-5 and TRBJ1-1; D remains ambiguous. The germline CDR1 and CDR2 sequences are MNHEY and SVGAGI. The CDR3 is made up of 13 amino acids. V lost 2 bases and J 2 bases, leaving 6 bases between the germline ends. The CDR3 DNA reads as TGTGCCAGCAGTTACACCCGAAACACTGAAGCTTTCTTT. As protein: CASSYTRNTEAFF.

This clone was counted a single time. The chain combines TRBV5-4 with TRBJ2-1; no firm D call. V lost 1 base and J lost 0, with 8 bases in between. The CDR3 is 15 residues long. CDR1 is SGHNT, CDR2 YYREEE, per germline (reference sequence). DNA of the CDR3: TGTGCCAGCAGCTTGACGTCTAGCTCCTACAATGAGCAGTTCTTC. Amino acids: CASSLTSSSYNEQFF.

V is TRBV7-8 and J is TRBJ1-5; D remains ambiguous. The V gene lost 5 bases and the J gene lost 2 bases, with 10 bases spanning the gap. This CDR3 spans 14 amino acids. Germline V gene lookup returns CDR1 SGHVS and CDR2 FQNEAQ. The CDR3 sequence is CASSRSGGNQPQHF. The DNA of the CDR3 is TGTGCCAGCAGCCGAAGCGGGGGCAATCAGCCCCAGCATTTT.

Note on this clone: Other DNA sequences within the sample encode an identical CDR3. V and J are TRBV11-3 and TRBJ1-2, with 9 bases fitting TRBD1. Unmatched junction bases numbered 6, after V lost 0 bases and J lost 4 bases. Germline lookup yields CDR1 SGHNT and CDR2 YENEEA. The CDR3 runs 16 residues. CDR3 nucleotides: TGTGCCAGCAGCTTAGAGGGGCGGACAGGGGTCTATGGCTACACCTTC. Protein: CASSLEGRTGVYGYTF.

V is TRBV7-3 and J is TRBJ1-1; D is unresolved. V was trimmed by 4 bases and J by 2 bases, leaving 8 bases between them. The CDR3 contains 13 residues. CDR1 is SGHTA and CDR2 is FQGTGA in the germline V gene. The CDR3 is CASSSTPNTEAFF. The CDR3 nucleotides are TGTGCCAGCAGCTCGACACCTAACACTGAAGCTTTCTTT. Combining the CDR3 with reference TRBV7-3 and TRBJ1-1 gives the whole variable domain GAGVSQTPSNKVTEKGKYVELRCDPISGHTALYWYRQSLGQGPEFLIYFQGTGAADDSGLPNDRFFAVRPEGSVSTLKIQRTERGDSAVYLCASSSTPNTEAFFGQGTRLTVV.

This sequence joins TRBV7-2 and TRBJ1-4, with D maybe TRBD1 (6 bases). V gave up 5 bases and J gave up 8 bases, with 12 bases separating them. The CDR3 is 13 amino acids. Germline-derived CDR1 and CDR2 are SGHTA and FQGNSA. This CDR3 is CASSRIQGEKLFF. The CDR3 DNA sequence: TGTGCCAGCAGCCGCATTCAGGGGGAAAAACTGTTTTTT.

CDR3 region: CASSPRGSGAGELFF. CDR3 DNA sequence: TGTGCCAGCAGCCCTAGGGGCTCTGGCGCCGGGGAGCTGTTTTTT. V is TRBV9 and J is TRBJ2-2; tentative D call: TRBD1 (5 bases). V was pared by 4 bases and J by 6 bases, with 16 bases between. CDR1 SGDLS and CDR2 YYNGEE come from the germline V gene. The CDR3 has 15 residues.

This clone has just one count. CDR3 in amino acids: CASSNRRQGTDTQYF. In DNA form, the CDR3 reads TGTGCCAGCAGCAACCGCCGACAGGGTACAGATACGCAGTATTTT. This chain uses TRBV21-1 with TRBJ2-3; the listed D gene, TRBD1, was not tested against the DNA. TRBV21-1 constitutes a pseudogene. The CDR3 runs to 15 residues.

The chain joins TRBV12-5 to TRBJ2-4, with D possibly being TRBD2 (5 bases). In germline, CDR1 is LGHNT, CDR2 FRNRAP. The V and J ends lost 6 bases and 2 bases respectively, with 14 bases between them. The CDR3 sequence is 15 residues long. The chain's CDR3 is CASGQGEGTKNIQYF. The CDR3 bases are TGTGCTAGTGGCCAAGGAGAGGGCACCAAAAACATTCAGTACTTC.